The sequence of this T cell receptor beta chain was determined in a study of shared clonotypes between healthy human individuals. Study-level results: The low donor count limited represented genetic and exposure-history diversity.

The authors' processing: Filtering differed because ImmunoSEQ produced junction-only sequences that carried no quality scores. The protocol was immunoSEQ multiplex PCR, while the TCRdb copy is restricted to in-frame clones and leaves out a portion. For V, J and clone size, that table is used; D and trimming come from the DNA. This sample has fewer than 650,000 clones, with around 76% found just once. The CDR3 spans 14 residues. The germline CDR1 and CDR2 sequences are SGHRS and YFSETQ. Trimming pared 5 bases from V and 0 bases from J, leaving 12 bases between. Comments on this clone: The antigen is not known.

V usage is TRBV5-1 and J usage is TRBJ2-7, with a tentative D call TRBD2 (6 bases). Sequencing was carried out using PBMCs. The source is a woman between 40 and 50 years old in good health. Some clones in this sample may be carry-over from other donors' samples. The CDR3 DNA follows: TGCGCCAGCAGTCGGGGACTCAACTCCTACGAGCAGTACTTC. It is translated as CASSRGLNSYEQYF.